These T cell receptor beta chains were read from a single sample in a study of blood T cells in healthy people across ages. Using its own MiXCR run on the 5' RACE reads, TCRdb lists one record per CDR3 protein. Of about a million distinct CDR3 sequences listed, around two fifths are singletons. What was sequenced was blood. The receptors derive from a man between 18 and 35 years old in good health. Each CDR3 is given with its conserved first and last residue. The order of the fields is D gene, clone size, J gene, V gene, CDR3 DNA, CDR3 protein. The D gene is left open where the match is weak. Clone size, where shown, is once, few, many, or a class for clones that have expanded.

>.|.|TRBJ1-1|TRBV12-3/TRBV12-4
TGTGCCAGCAGCCCAAACCTCAGGGGATTCGACACTGAAGCTTTCTTT
CASSPNLRGFDTEAFF
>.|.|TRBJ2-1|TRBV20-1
TGCAGTGCAGCTGGGACCCTCAATGAGCAGTTCTTC
CSAAGTLNEQFF
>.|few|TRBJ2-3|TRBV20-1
TGCAGTGCTCCCCAGAGAGCTCCGAGCACAGATACGCAGTATTTT
CSAPQRAPSTDTQYF
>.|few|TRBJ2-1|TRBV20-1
TGCAGTGCTAGCTCGGACAGCTACAATGAGCAGTTCTTC
CSASSDSYNEQFF
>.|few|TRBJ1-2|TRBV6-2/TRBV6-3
TGTGCCATCCAGGACACCTATAACTATGGCTACACCTTC
CAIQDTYNYGYTF
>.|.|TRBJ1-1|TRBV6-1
TGTGCCAGCAGTGTACTGAACACTGAAGCTTTCTTT
CASSVLNTEAFF
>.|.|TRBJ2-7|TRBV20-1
TGCAGTGCTAGGCCCAGGGCCTACGAGCAGTACTTC
CSARPRAYEQYF
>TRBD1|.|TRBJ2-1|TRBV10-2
TGCGCCAGCAGACAGGGGATAGGAACCTACAATGAGCAGTTCTTC
CASRQGIGTYNEQFF
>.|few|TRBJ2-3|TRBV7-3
TGTGCCAGCAGCTTAAATGGGGGGCGTGCAGATACGCAGTATTTT
CASSLNGGRADTQYF
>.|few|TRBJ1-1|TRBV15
TGTGCCACCAGCAAGGGAGAGAGGAACACTGAAGCTTTCTTT
CATSKGERNTEAFF
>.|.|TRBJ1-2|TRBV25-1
TGTGCCAGCAGTGAATCTACGGGGGGCAGGTATGGCTACACCTTC
CASSESTGGRYGYTF